The present TCR beta chain was sequenced within a study of regulatory and conventional T cells in RAG deficiency. CDR3 length: 14 residues. Germline V gene sequence: CDR1 ENHRY, CDR2 SYGVKD. V shed 0 bases and J shed 3 bases, with 8 bases lying between them. The sorted conventional CD4+ T cells were CD25-low and CD127-high, with genomic DNA sequenced. This table comes from immunoSEQ multiplex PCR, and its TCRdb copy is limited to in-frame clones, with some not included. The table lists fewer than 30,000 clones, around 96% of them singletons. The data also belong to a second study, concerning regulatory T cells. That report adds: The PCR used 52 TRBV and 13 TRBJ primers.

This clonotype was sampled from a human donor in good health. The sequenced material came from CD25- CD4+ T cells sorted from blood. The chain couples TRBV10-3 to TRBJ2-5; D gene uncertain. The chain's CDR3 is CAISESPNKETQYF. The CDR3 bases are TGTGCCATCAGTGAGTCACCCAACAAAGAGACCCAGTACTTC.